Sequencing of this T cell receptor (beta chain) was carried out in a study of beta chain features in type 1 diabetes. Expressed TCRB transcripts were sequenced, since all the RNA that had been isolated was reverse transcribed. Profiling relied on immunoSEQ multiplex PCR, and the TCRdb table lists in-frame clones only, not all of them. The sample holds under 250,000 clones; more than 11% are singletons and the top ten take approximately 0.018%. This CDR3 has 18 residues. The J segment lost 4 bases and the V segment lost 7 bases, leaving 19 bases of the junction unmatched. CDR1 and CDR2 (germline): MNHEY, SMNVEV (reference sequence). Study-wide results and caveats: In all four CD4+ subsets, TCRB CDR3 length was significantly, moderately reduced in type 1 diabetes.

A few counts support this clone. Its antigen is undetermined. The TCR comes from a man in his thirties or forties with type 1 diabetes. Sequenced sample: naive CD4+ T cells from blood. This rearrangement joins TRBV27 to TRBJ1-1; TRBD1 matches 9 bases. The CDR3 protein is CASIPLDRGAWRGTEAFF. CDR3 nucleotide sequence: TGTGCCAGCATTCCCTTGGACAGGGGCGCTTGGAGGGGCACTGAAGCTTTCTTT.